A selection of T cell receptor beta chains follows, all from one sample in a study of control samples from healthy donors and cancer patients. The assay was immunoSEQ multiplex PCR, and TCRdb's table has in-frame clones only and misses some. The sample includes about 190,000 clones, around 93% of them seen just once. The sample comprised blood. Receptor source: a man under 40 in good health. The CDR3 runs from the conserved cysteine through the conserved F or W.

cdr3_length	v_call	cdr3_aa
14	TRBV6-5	CASSPGTRAETQYF
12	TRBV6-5	CASSRDRNEQYF
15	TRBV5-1	CASSLNGDRGEKLFF
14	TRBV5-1	CASSPSVSTDTQYF
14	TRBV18	CASSPLDRENTIYF
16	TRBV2	CASSDPLMTGPYEQYF
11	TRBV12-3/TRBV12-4	CASSPGPEAFF
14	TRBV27	CASSAYSGGNEQFF
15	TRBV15	CATSERTSGPDTQYF
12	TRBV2	CASSTEGYEQYF
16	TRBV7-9	CASRNRGGFKTGELFF
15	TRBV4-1	CASNLGQGLDTEAFF
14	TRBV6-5	CASRQGARSKGYTF
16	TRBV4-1	CASSQVNLVRVDEQFF
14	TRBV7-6	CASSPDGKTYEQYF
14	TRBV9	CASSPLGTNTEAFF
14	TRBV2	CASEGALSNQPQHF
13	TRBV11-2	CASSPISEGEQYF
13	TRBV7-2	CASSFNSNQPQHF
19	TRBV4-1	CASSQEGGTGGAGANVLTF
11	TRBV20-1	CSAGTGDGYTF
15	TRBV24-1	CATSDLGESYNEQFF
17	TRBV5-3	CARRSKKTSGGTDTQYF